This T cell receptor (beta chain) is drawn from a study of neurological immune-mediated disorders. Noted time point: longitudinal time-point 1 (baseline). TCRdb independently ran MiXCR on the 5' RACE reads; one entry per CDR3 protein. The sample has around 71,000 distinct CDR3 sequences, 12% to 15% seen once. This TCR was recovered from a female donor with HTLV-1-associated myelopathy (HAM/TSP). Sequencing was performed on PBMCs.

CDR3 DNA sequence: TGTGCCAGCAGTTTGGGGGACCGCCTTGAAGCTTTCTTT. It codes for CASSLGDRLEAFF. The chain joins TRBV12-3 or TRBV12-4 to TRBJ1-1, with D possibly matching TRBD1 (5 bases). The CDR3 is 13 residues long. Trimming took off 3 bases at V and 7 bases at J, with 12 bases between the two ends.